This passage covers 21 T cell receptor beta chains from one sample sequenced in a study of cytomegalovirus exposure and HLA in healthy donors. The PCR had 60 Vbeta and 13 Jbeta primers. TCRdb's copy holds only in-frame clones and misses some; the assay was immunoSEQ multiplex PCR. The sample records about 170,000 clones, roughly 76% being singletons. Input material: PBMCs. Source of these receptors: a male donor in good health and CMV-seronegative.

The V and J genes are TRBV6-1 and TRBJ2-5, with TRBD1 identical over 10 bases. The CDR3 consists of 15 residues. Trimming at V came to 2 bases and at J to 6 bases, leaving 6 bases not matched to a gene. Germline CDR1 and CDR2: MNHNS and SASEGT. The CDR3 region is CASSEQDRGWKTQYF. CDR3 nucleotides: TGTGCCAGCAGTGAACAGGACAGGGGGTGGAAGACCCAGTACTTC.

This chain links TRBV29-1 with TRBJ2-5; 14 bases match TRBD2. Germline V gene sequence: CDR1 SQVTM, CDR2 ANQGSEA. The CDR3 has 14 amino acids. After removal of 7 bases from V and 5 bases from J, the junction contained 6 bases not matched to a gene. The chain's CDR3 is CSAGLAGGRETQYF. The CDR3 region has the DNA TGCAGCGCAGGACTAGCGGGGGGCCGGGAGACCCAGTACTTC.

This chain joins TRBV6-5 and TRBJ2-7; 7 nucleotides match TRBD1. The V and J ends lost 10 bases and 5 bases, in that order; junction bases with no gene match: 11. CDR3 length equals 13 residues. Germline V gene lookup returns CDR1 MNHEY and CDR2 SVGAGI. The CDR3 bases are TGTGCCACCAGAAGTACAGGGGTTAACGAGCAGTACTTC. Translation gives CATRSTGVNEQYF.

The chain carries TRBV4-1 and TRBJ2-7, with TRBD1 identical over 9 bases. This CDR3 has 15 amino acids. The J segment lost 4 bases and the V segment lost 1 base, leaving 5 bases of the junction unmatched. Per germline, CDR1 MGHRA and CDR2 YSYEKL. Here the CDR3 reads CASSQAGTGPYEQYF. As DNA, the CDR3 is TGCGCCAGCAGCCAAGCCGGGACAGGGCCGTACGAGCAGTACTTC.

The chain combines TRBV2 with TRBJ2-7; 9 nucleotides match TRBD1. J lost 3 bases, V lost 5 bases, and 5 bases had no gene match. The CDR3 length is 14 residues. Germline loops: CDR1 SNHLY, CDR2 FYNNEI. The DNA for the CDR3 is TGTGCCAGCAGTACAGGGGGCGCATTCTACGAGCAGTACTTC. Protein product: CASSTGGAFYEQYF.

This chain joins TRBV16 and TRBJ1-5, with D unresolved. The CDR3 runs 16 residues. Trimming removed 4 bases at V and 0 bases at J, with 13 bases between. Germline lookup yields CDR1 KGHSY and CDR2 FQNENV. CDR3 coding DNA: TGTGCCAGCAGCCTTTCCCGGGGTCGTAGCAATCAGCCCCAGCATTTT. Amino acids: CASSLSRGRSNQPQHF.

Written as DNA, the CDR3 is TGTGCCAGCCGGGGTACCTACTACAATGAGCAGTTCTTC. This gives the protein CASRGTYYNEQFF. This sequence joins TRBV6-5 and TRBJ2-1, with a tentative D call TRBD2 (5 bases). This CDR3 has 13 residues. The V gene lost 8 bases and the J gene lost 3 bases, with 11 bases spanning the gap. Germline values: CDR1 MNHEY, CDR2 SVGAGI.

The genes are TRBV5-1 and TRBJ2-1, with TRBD2 matching 10 bases. This CDR3 region has 15 residues. CDR1 and CDR2 (germline): SGHRS, YFSETQ. Trimming at V came to 3 bases and at J to 5 bases, leaving 5 bases not matched to a gene. As DNA, the CDR3 is TGCGCCAGCAGCTCGCTAGCGGGGGTTAACAATGAGCAGTTCTTC. Translating it yields CASSSLAGVNNEQFF.

The gene calls are TRBV28 and TRBJ1-5, with D possibly being TRBD1 (5 bases). V lost 5 bases and J 0 bases, leaving 5 bases between the germline ends. CDR3 length equals 13 residues. CDR1 and CDR2 from the germline V gene are MDHEN and SYDVKM. The DNA for the CDR3 is TGTGCCAGCAGTCAGGGTAGCAATCAGCCCCAGCATTTT. It translates to CASSQGSNQPQHF.

This chain joins TRBV5-1 and TRBJ1-2; TRBD1 is a possible D gene (6 bases). Trimming took 0 bases from V and 5 from J, leaving 11 bases between them. CDR1 and CDR2 from the germline V gene are SGHRS and YFSETQ. This CDR3 region has 14 residues. The CDR3 nucleotides are TGCGCCAGCAGCTTGGCCCTTACAGGGTATGGCTACACCTTC. This encodes CASSLALTGYGYTF.

A note on this clone: One end of the junction does not line up with germline, which may come from a read error. The J gene is TRBJ2-3, the V gene TRBV7-9; 13 bases align to TRBD2. The CDR3 is 18 amino acids. Germline CDR1 reads SEHNR; CDR2 reads FQNEAQ (reference sequence). In DNA form, the CDR3 reads TGTTCCAGCAGCCTCTGGACTAGCGGGGGCCTCTCGGGAGATACGCAGTATTTT. Translated: CSSSLWTSGGLSGDTQYF.

This clone was counted only a few times. The DNA of the CDR3 is TGTGCCAGCAGTTACCGACAGGGGCATGAGCAGTTCTTC. Protein product: CASSYRQGHEQFF. The chain employs TRBV6-5 and TRBJ2-1; TRBD1 matches at 8 bases. This CDR3 is 13 amino acids long. J gave up 8 bases and V 2 bases, and 2 bases lay outside the gene matches. The V gene's germline CDR1 is MNHEY and CDR2 SVGAGI.

The gene calls are TRBV5-1 and TRBJ1-1; the D is unclear. The CDR3 consists of 15 residues. V lost 4 bases to trimming and J lost 4 bases, with 17 bases between them. CDR1 is SGHRS and CDR2 is YFSETQ in the germline V gene. CDR3 sequence (DNA): TGCGCCAGCAGCGCCTTGAGACCCCGGGGCACTGAAGCTTTCTTT. As protein: CASSALRPRGTEAFF.

V and J are TRBV10-2 and TRBJ2-2; D possibly corresponds to TRBD2 (5 bases). Germline CDR1 and CDR2: WSHSY and SAAADI. V lost 3 bases and J 2 bases, leaving 13 bases between the germline ends. The CDR3 consists of 16 residues. Written as DNA, the CDR3 is TGCGCCAGCAGTGAAATACTAGATCCAAACACCGGGGAGCTGTTTTTT. It codes for CASSEILDPNTGELFF.

The rearrangement links TRBV27 to TRBJ1-1; possibly TRBD1 for D (6 bases). Germline V CDR1 and CDR2: MNHEY, SMNVEV (reference sequence). The CDR3 has 15 amino acids. V was shortened by 7 bases and J by 5 bases, with 20 bases between the two germline ends. The CDR3: CASTLGVGGSTEAFF. CDR3 nucleotides: TGTGCCAGCACCCTCGGGGTTGGGGGCTCGACTGAAGCTTTCTTT.

This chain links TRBV6-1 with TRBJ1-2, with 7 positions matching TRBD1. V shed 7 bases, J shed 1 base, and the junction held 6 bases outside the gene matches. Germline CDR1 and CDR2: MNHNS and SASEGT. This CDR3 contains 14 residues. This CDR3 is CASTRRDSNYGYTF. In DNA form, the CDR3 reads TGTGCCAGCACCCGACGGGACAGTAACTATGGCTACACCTTC.

The rearrangement uses TRBV6-6 and TRBJ1-1; D might be TRBD1 (6 bases). The CDR3 length is 15 residues. Germline V gene sequence: CDR1 MNHNY, CDR2 SVGAGI (reference sequence). Trimming left V 3 bases short and J 1 base short, with 12 bases between. The CDR3 reads CASSYGQRTNTEAFF. The CDR3 region has the DNA TGTGCCAGCAGTTATGGACAGCGAACGAACACTGAAGCTTTCTTT.

J is TRBJ1-5 and V is TRBV6-5; 7 nucleotides line up with TRBD1. Germline lookup yields CDR1 MNHEY and CDR2 SVGAGI. The CDR3 sequence is 14 residues long. With 5 bases clipped from V and 2 bases from J, the junction kept 3 bases outside the gene matches. The CDR3: CASSPDRGNQPQHF. The CDR3 DNA reads as TGTGCCAGCAGTCCCGACAGGGGCAATCAGCCCCAGCATTTT.

This clone showed up just once. The J gene is TRBJ2-7, the V gene TRBV27; 10 bases map to TRBD1. Germline V gives CDR1 MNHEY, CDR2 SMNVEV (reference sequence). V was clipped by 2 bases and J by 7 bases; unmatched bases: 8. The CDR3 is 15 residues long. This chain's CDR3 is CASSLGQGGLREQYF. The CDR3 DNA is TGTGCCAGCAGTTTAGGACAGGGGGGCCTCCGGGAGCAGTACTTC.

The CDR3 loop is CAISRFSRSPNTEAFF. The CDR3 bases are TGTGCCATCAGCCGATTCTCTAGATCCCCTAACACTGAAGCTTTCTTT. The gene calls are TRBV10-3 and TRBJ1-1; D is unresolved. In germline, CDR1 is ENHRY, CDR2 SYGVKD. The length of the CDR3 is 16 residues. With 6 bases removed from V and 2 bases from J, the gap between germline ends came to 19 bases.

The rearrangement uses TRBV6-5 and TRBJ1-1; no firm D call. The CDR3 has 13 residues. Trimming stripped 0 bases from V and 6 bases from J, with 8 bases between. Germline CDR1 reads MNHEY; CDR2 reads SVGAGI. This chain's CDR3 is CASSYSIGAEAFF. The CDR3 DNA reads as TGTGCCAGCAGTTACTCGATCGGGGCTGAAGCTTTCTTT.